This TCR beta chain emerged from a study of tumor-infiltrating lymphocytes in primary liver carcinoma. Scientists recovered RNA and DNA together from around 20-30 mg of unsorted bulk tissue. Notes on the study in general: Just around 7.5-25% of top clones spanned all five tumor regions.

The CDR3 runs to 14 residues. Germline V gene sequence: CDR1 SGHTA, CDR2 FQGNSA. V lost 3 bases to trimming and J lost 2 bases, with 9 bases between them. In regard to this clonotype: Antigen unknown.

A primer in the constant region served to generate TCR beta cDNA from 500 ng of total RNA. Libraries covering TCR beta were generated through three nested multiplex PCR rounds (using a slightly modified ARM-PCR). TRBV1-TRBV30 forward and Cbeta reverse primers drove the first two approximately 10-cycle rounds. One entry per CDR3 protein results from TCRdb running MiXCR on the multiplex PCR reads. The sample consists of tens of thousands of distinct CDR3 sequences, about 71% of them appearing once. The sequenced sample was liver tumor tissue from sampling region 4. Subset denoted: tumor region T4, right-lateral pole. J is TRBJ2-3 and V is TRBV7-2; D ambiguous. This receptor was obtained from a man aged 40-49 years with primary liver carcinoma and hepatitis B virus infection. The CDR3, as DNA: TGTGCCAGCAGCTTTCATGGAACCACAGATACGCAGTATTTT. Its translation: CASSFHGTTDTQYF.